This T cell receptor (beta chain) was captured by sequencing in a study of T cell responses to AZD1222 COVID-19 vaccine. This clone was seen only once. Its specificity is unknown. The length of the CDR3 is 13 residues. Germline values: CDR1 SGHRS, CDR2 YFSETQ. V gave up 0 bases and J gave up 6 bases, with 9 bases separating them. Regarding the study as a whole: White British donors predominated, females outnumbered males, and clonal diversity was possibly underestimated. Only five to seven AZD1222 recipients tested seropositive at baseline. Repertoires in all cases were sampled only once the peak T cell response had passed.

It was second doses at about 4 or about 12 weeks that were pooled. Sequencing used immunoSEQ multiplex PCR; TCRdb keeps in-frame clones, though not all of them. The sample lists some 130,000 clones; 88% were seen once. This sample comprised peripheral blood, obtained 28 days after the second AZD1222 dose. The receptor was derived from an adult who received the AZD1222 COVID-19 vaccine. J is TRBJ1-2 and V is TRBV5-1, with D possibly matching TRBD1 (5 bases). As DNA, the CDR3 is TGCGCCAGCAGCTTGGTCAGGGAGAATGGCTACACCTTC. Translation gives CASSLVRENGYTF.